The 19 T cell receptor beta chains presented below share a single source sample, sequenced in a study of molecular identifiers for immune sequencing clone quantification. One entry per CDR3 protein, called by TCRdb with MiXCR from the PCR reads. The repertoire has over 300,000 distinct CDR3 sequences, over 20% of them found once; the top ten carry about 0.73%. Sequencing input: naive CD8+ T cells from blood, with Jurkat cell RNA spiked in. Described subset: FACS-sorted CD8+CD4-CCR7+CD45RA+ naive T cells. These receptors were obtained from a human donor in good health. Some libraries in this study had Jurkat cell RNA spiked in.

This clonotype was seen ten or more times. CDR3 in amino acids: CASSQARDSYYEQYF. CDR3 in DNA: TGCGCCAGCAGCCAAGCCCGGGACAGTTACTACGAGCAGTACTTC. The rearrangement uses TRBV4-3 and TRBJ2-7; TRBD1 agrees at 7 bases. CDR3 length equals 15 residues. The V gene's germline CDR1 is LGHNA and CDR2 YSLEER. The V segment lost 1 base and the J segment 3 bases; nucleotides outside the gene matches: 6.

Ten or more counts support this clonotype. The chain joins TRBV11-2 to TRBJ1-6, with unresolved D. V was trimmed by 1 base and J by 0 bases, leaving 7 bases between them. Germline V gene sequence: CDR1 SGHAT, CDR2 FQNNGV. The CDR3 extends over 16 amino acids. In DNA, the CDR3 is TGTGCCAGCAGCTTAGGCAGAAACTCCTATAATTCACCCCTCCACTTT. It codes for CASSLGRNSYNSPLHF.

This clonotype was seen at least ten times. The genes are TRBV5-4 and TRBJ2-5; D gene ambiguous. The V end was cut by 2 bases, the J end by 5 bases, with 10 bases between. Germline-derived CDR1 and CDR2 are SGHNT and YYREEE (reference sequence). The CDR3 is 13 amino acids. The CDR3 sequence is CASSFPREETQYF. Here the CDR3 DNA reads TGTGCCAGCAGCTTTCCGCGAGAGGAGACCCAGTACTTC.

This clonotype turned up a few times. V and J are TRBV7-3 and TRBJ2-5, with 13 bases identical to TRBD2. CDR1 is SGHTA and CDR2 is FQGTGA in the germline V gene. The CDR3 length is 16 residues. The J segment lost 2 bases and the V segment lost 5 bases, leaving 5 bases of the junction unmatched. The CDR3 region has the DNA TGTGCCAGCAGCCCGGGACTAGCGGGGATACAAGAGACCCAGTACTTC. Its protein product is CASSPGLAGIQETQYF. Filled out from reference TRBV7-3 and TRBJ2-5, the complete variable domain reads GAGVSQTPSNKVTEKGKYVELRCDPISGHTALYWYRQSLGQGPEFLIYFQGTGAADDSGLPNDRFFAVRPEGSVSTLKIQRTERGDSAVYLCASSPGLAGIQETQYFGPGTRLLVL.

The rearrangement uses TRBV27 and TRBJ2-1, with D uncertain. V lost 3 bases and J 9 bases, leaving 12 bases between the germline ends. The CDR3 has 13 amino acids. The germline gives CDR1 MNHEY, CDR2 SMNVEV (reference sequence). In nucleotides, the CDR3 is TGTGCCAGCAGTTTTTCACAATTGAGTGAGCAGTTCTTC. Translation gives CASSFSQLSEQFF.

In this sample, this clonotype turned up a few times. The V gene is TRBV4-1, the J gene TRBJ1-1; 10 bases line up with TRBD1. CDR1 MGHRA and CDR2 YSYEKL come from the germline V gene. The CDR3 runs 17 residues. J was trimmed by 6 bases and V by 3 bases; bases with no gene match: 13. The CDR3 is CASSHEPGTGVLSEAFF. CDR3 DNA: TGCGCCAGCAGCCACGAGCCGGGGACAGGGGTTCTCTCTGAAGCTTTCTTT.

In its sample, this clonotype was seen many times. This chain links TRBV20-1 with TRBJ2-2; unclear D gene. With 6 bases removed from V and 6 bases from J, the gap between germline ends came to 8 bases. The CDR3 contains 11 residues. CDR1 is DFQATT and CDR2 is SNEGSKA in the germline V gene (reference sequence). The CDR3 DNA follows: TGCAGTGCGACACAAGCCGGGGAGCTGTTTTTT. Amino acids: CSATQAGELFF.

With regard to this clonotype: Being one base from a much bigger clone, this may be a read error. The chain joins TRBV12-3 or TRBV12-4 to TRBJ2-3; D not resolved. The CDR3 spans 17 residues. V was pared by 5 bases and J by 4 bases, with 22 bases between. The CDR3 sequence: CASSPVEPPRVADTQYF. DNA of the CDR3: TGTGCCAGCAGTCCCGTAGAGCCCCCTCGGGTAGCAGATACGCAGTATTTT.

The chain recombines TRBV19 with TRBJ1-5; tentative D call: TRBD1 (5 bases). Per germline, CDR1 LNHDA and CDR2 SQIVND (reference sequence). This CDR3 is built from 15 residues. The V and J ends lost 3 bases and 9 bases respectively, with 18 bases between them. In DNA form, the CDR3 reads TGTGCCAGTAGTATCGTCAGGGAGTCGGGTTTGCCCCAGCATTTT. This encodes CASSIVRESGLPQHF. Together with reference TRBV19 and TRBJ1-5, the CDR3 gives the full variable domain: DGGITQSPKYLFRKEGQNVTLSCEQNLNHDAMYWYRQDPGQGLRLIYYSQIVNDFQKGDIAEGYSVSREKKESFPLTVTSAQKNPTAFYLCASSIVRESGLPQHFGDGTRLSIL.

The genes are TRBV29-1 and TRBJ2-7; D gene unclear. V shed 0 bases and J shed 4 bases, with 7 bases lying between them. Germline V gene sequence: CDR1 SQVTM, CDR2 ANQGSEA. The CDR3 loop spans 12 amino acids. In DNA, the CDR3 is TGCAGCGTTGAAGATCCTGGGTACGAGCAGTACTTC. Translated, it gives CSVEDPGYEQYF.

A note on this clonotype: This sequence may be a read error, since a much larger clone differs from it by one base. The rearrangement joins TRBV29-1 to TRBJ1-1; 9 positions agree with TRBD1. CDR1 SQVTM and CDR2 ANQGSEA come from the germline V gene. The CDR3 has 11 amino acids. V was pared by 7 bases and J by 8 bases, with 5 bases of the junction left unmatched. The CDR3 DNA reads as TGCAGCGGCCACAGGGGGCTGGAAGCTTTCTTT. This gives the protein CSGHRGLEAFF.

The table lists this clonotype with many counts. The rearrangement links TRBV6-5 to TRBJ1-1; D unresolved. This CDR3 has 15 residues. V was clipped by 2 bases and J by 4 bases, with 14 bases between them. The germline V gene has CDR1 MNHEY and CDR2 SVGAGI. The CDR3 DNA sequence: TGTGCCAGCAGTTACGGAGGAGCATTCCTCACTGAAGCTTTCTTT. This encodes CASSYGGAFLTEAFF.

This clonotype appeared a few times. This chain connects TRBV9 to TRBJ2-3; D tentatively fits TRBD1 or TRBD2 (6 bases each). The CDR3 consists of 17 residues. Trimming took 2 bases from V and 6 from J, leaving 22 bases between them. Germline values: CDR1 SGDLS, CDR2 YYNGEE. CDR3 DNA: TGTGCCAGCAGCGTGGGGGGCGCTCCGGGAGTAACCGATACGCAGTATTTT. Its translation is CASSVGGAPGVTDTQYF.

This clonotype was observed at least ten times. J is TRBJ2-7 and V is TRBV12-3 or TRBV12-4; TRBD1 aligns across 10 bases. The CDR3 runs to 14 residues. Trimming at V came to 5 bases and at J to 5 bases, leaving 6 bases not matched to a gene. Here the CDR3 reads CASSQSDRGNEQYF. DNA of the CDR3: TGTGCCAGCAGTCAATCGGACAGGGGGAACGAGCAGTACTTC.

This clonotype was seen repeatedly, ten times or more. The CDR3 sequence: CAWSLGVRATNEKLFF. The CDR3 nucleotides are TGTGCCTGGAGCCTAGGCGTGAGAGCAACTAATGAAAAACTGTTTTTT. J is TRBJ1-4 and V is TRBV30; D gene ambiguous. The CDR3 spans 16 residues. Looked up from germline, CDR1 is GTSNPN and CDR2 is SVGIG (reference sequence). Trimming shortened V by 3 bases and J by 0 bases, and 14 bases separated the two germline ends.

Points on this clonotype: A read error is possible here, since a much larger clone lies one base away. This chain links TRBV7-9 with TRBJ2-7, with 7 positions matching TRBD1. V was clipped by 5 bases and J by 0 bases; unmatched bases: 16. CDR1 and CDR2 from the germline V gene are SEHNR and FQNEAQ (reference sequence). This CDR3 spans 18 amino acids. CDR3 amino acids: CASSGPGQQLKGSYEQYF. The CDR3 DNA reads TGTGCCAGCAGCGGACCGGGACAGCAACTCAAAGGCTCCTACGAGCAGTACTTC.

This clonotype came up a few times. V is TRBV4-1 and J is TRBJ2-7; D tentatively reads TRBD1 or TRBD2 (5 bases each). V lost 2 bases to trimming and J lost 6 bases, with 14 bases between them. The CDR3 covers 14 residues. Germline V lookup: CDR1 MGHRA, CDR2 YSYEKL. This CDR3 reads CASSQSWGFGEQYF. CDR3 DNA sequence: TGCGCCAGCAGCCAATCGTGGGGGTTCGGCGAGCAGTACTTC.

This clonotype has ten or more counts. This sequence joins TRBV5-1 and TRBJ1-2; 7 nucleotides agree with TRBD1. Unmatched junction bases numbered 8, after V lost 4 bases and J lost 2 bases. The CDR3 runs 15 residues. Germline V gene sequence: CDR1 SGHRS, CDR2 YFSETQ. DNA of the CDR3: TGCGCCAGCAGCATAGGGGGCCCCAACAACTATGGCTACACCTTC. It yields the protein CASSIGGPNNYGYTF.

The rearrangement uses TRBV6-2 or TRBV6-3 and TRBJ2-5; tentatively, D is TRBD2 (6 bases). Looked up from germline, CDR1 is MNHEY and CDR2 is SVGEGT. V was cut by 2 bases and J by 7 bases, with 26 bases left in between. The CDR3 has 18 residues. CDR3 residues: CASSYHEAADYPSGTQYF. CDR3 sequence (DNA): TGTGCCAGCAGTTACCATGAGGCAGCGGACTACCCCTCAGGGACCCAGTACTTC.